The 8 T cell receptor beta chains given below trace back to one sample, sequenced in a study of CD8 T cells in ankylosing spondylitis. Study-wide findings and caveats: Typical of ankylosing spondylitis blood, it appeared, was a TCR beta motif of fewer than ten highly homologous variants.

Each CDR3 protein is one row after TCRdb ran MiXCR on the 5' RACE reads. Of some 140,000 distinct CDR3 sequences in the sample, roughly 17% were seen once. For these receptors, no antigen is known. Sequencing was done on a sample of blood, either unsorted or a sorted T cell fraction (not recorded which). These receptors all stem from a male donor with ankylosing spondylitis.

The chain joins TRBV10-3 to TRBJ2-7; TRBD1 matches 7 bases. Trimming removed 10 bases from V and 3 bases from J; junction bases left unmatched: 9. Germline CDR1 and CDR2: ENHRY and SYGVKD. This CDR3 is built from 13 residues. The CDR3, as DNA: TGTGCCACTCGGGACAGTCTGAACTACGAGCAGTACTTC. Its protein is CATRDSLNYEQYF.

This clonotype was seen a handful of times. This rearrangement joins TRBV28 to TRBJ1-3; weak D call: TRBD1 (5 bases). This CDR3 is built from 12 residues. The V and J ends lost 6 bases and 14 bases respectively, with 17 bases between them. In germline, CDR1 is MDHEN, CDR2 SYDVKM. For the CDR3, the DNA is TGTGCCAGCAGCTCTCCGGGACTCGTCTTATATTTT. Translation gives CASSSPGLVLYF. Combining the CDR3 with reference TRBV28 and TRBJ1-3 gives the whole variable domain DVKVTQSSRYLVKRTGEKVFLECVQDMDHENMFWYRQDPGLGLRLIYFSYDVKMKEKGDIPEGYSVSREKKERFSLILESASTNQTSMYLCASSSPGLVLYFGEGSWLTVV.

This clonotype has more than one count but fewer than ten. This rearrangement joins TRBV4-1 to TRBJ2-7; the D gene is possibly TRBD1 (6 bases). Looked up from germline, CDR1 is MGHRA and CDR2 is YSYEKL. This CDR3 region has 15 residues. V shed 5 bases and J shed 3 bases, with 17 bases lying between them. The CDR3: CASSFAGTPYYEQYF. CDR3 coding DNA: TGCGCCAGCAGCTTTGCCGGGACACCCTACTACGAGCAGTACTTC.

This clonotype was found a few times. V is TRBV7-9 and J is TRBJ2-3; D remains ambiguous. The germline gives CDR1 SEHNR, CDR2 FQNEAQ (reference sequence). Trimming took off 8 bases at V and 0 bases at J, with 12 bases between the two ends. This CDR3 comprises 14 residues. CDR3 sequence (DNA): TGTGCCAGCGCAAATTGGCCCAGCACAGATACGCAGTATTTT. Its translation is CASANWPSTDTQYF.

This clonotype turned up a few times. In DNA, the CDR3 is TGCGCCAGCAGAGGCACGGGGGGTCTTCACGAGCAGTACTTC. Translating it yields CASRGTGGLHEQYF. The chain employs TRBV5-1 and TRBJ2-7, with 7 bases lining up with TRBD2. J gave up 5 bases and V 5 bases, and 10 bases lay outside the gene matches. Germline CDR1 is SGHRS and CDR2 is YFSETQ. The CDR3 contains 14 residues.

V is TRBV18 and J is TRBJ2-5; D remains ambiguous. The V end was cut by 0 bases, the J end by 3 bases, with 8 bases between. Germline assignment: CDR1 KGHSH and CDR2 LQKENI. This CDR3 has 14 amino acids. The CDR3 loop is CASSPPDREETQYF. CDR3 in DNA: TGTGCCAGCTCACCACCCGACCGGGAAGAGACCCAGTACTTC.

CDR3 loop: CASGVGRAYEQYF. The CDR3 DNA follows: TGTGCCAGCGGGGTTGGGAGGGCCTACGAGCAGTACTTC. This rearrangement joins TRBV6-1 to TRBJ2-7; 7 bases fit TRBD2. CDR3 length: 13 amino acids. V lost 8 bases, J lost 2 bases, and 6 bases stayed unmatched. CDR1 and CDR2 (germline): MNHNS, SASEGT.

The chain is built from TRBV7-9 and TRBJ2-6, with a possible D match to TRBD2 (5 bases). The germline V and J ends were trimmed by 3 bases and 2 bases, with 14 bases remaining between them. CDR1 and CDR2 from the germline V gene are SEHNR and FQNEAQ (reference sequence). The CDR3 consists of 17 residues. The CDR3 DNA reads as TGTGCCAGCAGCTTCATATCCGCGGGTACTGGGGCCAACGTCCTGACTTTC. It specifies CASSFISAGTGANVLTF.